The present entry profiles one T cell receptor (beta chain) with its context. The antigen remains unidentified. Sequencing was performed with immunoSEQ multiplex PCR; in TCRdb, only in-frame clones are kept and a portion is missing. The sample lists 2 million to 2.5 million clones; approximately 94% were seen once. The sample belongs to a study of shared clonotypes between healthy human individuals. Investigators divided CD4+ cells into CD45RA+ naive and CD45RA-negative memory subsets. Whole-study results and caveats: Non-shared clonotypes showed lower generation probabilities than clonotypes common to all four donors.

Sequenced sample: naive CD4+ T cells sorted from blood. This sample's subset: CD45RA+ positively selected. The sequence was obtained from a man aged 18 to 30 in good health.

The CDR3 DNA sequence: TGTGCCATCACCGACGGGGGGGGAAACACCATATATTTT. It translates to CAITDGGGNTIYF. The chain recombines TRBV10-3 with TRBJ1-3; possibly TRBD1 for D (5 bases). The ends were cut back, 7 bases at V and 4 bases at J, with 11 bases in the middle. The CDR3 length is 13 residues. Looked up from germline, CDR1 is ENHRY and CDR2 is SYGVKD.